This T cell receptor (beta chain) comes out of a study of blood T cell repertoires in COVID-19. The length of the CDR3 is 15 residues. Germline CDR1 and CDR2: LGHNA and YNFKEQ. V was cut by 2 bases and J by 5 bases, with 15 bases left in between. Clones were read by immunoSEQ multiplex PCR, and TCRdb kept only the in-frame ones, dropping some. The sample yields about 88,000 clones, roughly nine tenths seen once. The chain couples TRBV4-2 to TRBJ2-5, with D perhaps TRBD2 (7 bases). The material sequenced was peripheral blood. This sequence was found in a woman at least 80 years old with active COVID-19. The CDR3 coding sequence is TGTGCCAGCAGCCAAACAGGGAGGGCTCGGGAGACCCAGTACTTC. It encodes CASSQTGRARETQYF.